The rows below give T cell receptor beta chains drawn from one sample of a study of vaccination and CD4 T cells after COVID-19. MiXCR, applied by TCRdb to the PCR reads, yields one record per CDR3 protein. The repertoire holds 20,000 to 25,000 distinct CDR3 sequences, with 40% to 50% as singletons. These receptors' antigens are unknown. The sequenced sample consisted of CD4+ T cells from blood, cultured in vitro. The receptor set was obtained from a human donor who had recovered from COVID-19. Each CDR3 is given with its conserved first and last residue. D genes are given only for firm matches. Clone size appears in some rows only: once, few, many, or a class for an expanded clone.

few,NA,TRBV21-1,TRBJ1-2,CASSKVGWTGFGYTF,TGTGCCAGCAGCAAGGTCGGCTGGACAGGGTTTGGCTACACCTTC
NA,TRBD1,TRBV29-1,TRBJ2-2,CSGGTGGNTGELFF,TGCAGCGGGGGGACAGGGGGCAACACCGGGGAGCTGTTTTTT
NA,TRBD1,TRBV6-1,TRBJ2-7,CASRGTGTYEQYF,TGTGCCAGCAGGGGGACAGGGACCTACGAGCAGTACTTC
NA,NA,TRBV20-1,TRBJ2-1,CSATGTRANEQFF,TGCAGTGCGACCGGGACACGAGCCAATGAGCAGTTCTTC
NA,NA,TRBV19,TRBJ1-2,CASRSGLHYGYTF,TGTGCCAGTAGATCCGGGCTCCACTATGGCTACACCTTC
NA,NA,TRBV29-1,TRBJ1-2,CSVGSRAYGYTF,TGCAGCGTTGGGAGTAGGGCCTATGGCTACACCTTC
NA,TRBD2,TRBV7-9,TRBJ2-3,CASLRLAGTTDTQYF,TGTGCCAGCCTGAGACTAGCGGGAACCACAGATACGCAGTATTTT
few,TRBD1,TRBV28,TRBJ1-5,CASSLLGGRNQPQHF,TGTGCCAGCAGTTTATTAGGGGGCAGGAATCAGCCCCAGCATTTT
NA,NA,TRBV20-1,TRBJ2-7,CSASGSYEQYF,TGCAGTGCTAGCGGATCCTACGAGCAGTACTTC
NA,NA,TRBV6-2/TRBV6-3,TRBJ2-1,CASSRGVGPPIDEQFF,TGTGCCAGCAGTAGGGGCGTGGGACCCCCTATAGATGAGCAGTTCTTC
NA,TRBD1,TRBV30,TRBJ1-5,CAWSVQGAVSGQPQHF,TGTGCCTGGAGTGTACAGGGGGCTGTTAGCGGTCAGCCCCAGCATTTT
NA,NA,TRBV19,TRBJ2-7,CASSIGEPYEQYF,TGTGCCAGTAGTATAGGTGAACCCTACGAGCAGTACTTC
few,TRBD2,TRBV20-1,TRBJ2-1,CSARPSGRADNEQFF,TGCAGTGCCCGACCGAGCGGGAGGGCCGACAATGAGCAGTTCTTC
NA,TRBD2,TRBV20-1,TRBJ2-7,CSAMPASGFTYEQYF,TGCAGTGCTATGCCTGCTAGCGGTTTTACCTACGAGCAGTACTTC
few,TRBD1,TRBV6-4,TRBJ1-1,CASSVPPPFTGGKNTEAFF,TGTGCCAGCAGTGTGCCCCCTCCGTTTACAGGGGGGAAAAACACTGAAGCTTTCTTT
NA,NA,TRBV24-1,TRBJ1-2,CATSDFGSGDGYTF,TGTGCCACCAGTGATTTTGGGTCAGGGGATGGCTACACCTTC
NA,NA,TRBV10-1,TRBJ2-7,CAISHRFVYEQYF,TGCGCCATTTCACATCGGTTTGTCTACGAGCAGTACTTC
few,TRBD1,TRBV7-6,TRBJ2-1,CASSFSSTGGGSEQFF,TGTGCCAGCAGCTTTTCATCGACAGGGGGTGGGAGTGAGCAGTTCTTC
NA,NA,TRBV7-9,TRBJ1-1,CASSLEEPYGTANTEAFF,TGTGCCAGCAGCTTAGAGGAACCCTACGGGACGGCGAACACTGAAGCTTTCTTT
few,NA,TRBV19,TRBJ1-5,CASSILGSNQPQHF,TGTGCCAGTAGTATTTTGGGTAGCAATCAGCCCCAGCATTTT